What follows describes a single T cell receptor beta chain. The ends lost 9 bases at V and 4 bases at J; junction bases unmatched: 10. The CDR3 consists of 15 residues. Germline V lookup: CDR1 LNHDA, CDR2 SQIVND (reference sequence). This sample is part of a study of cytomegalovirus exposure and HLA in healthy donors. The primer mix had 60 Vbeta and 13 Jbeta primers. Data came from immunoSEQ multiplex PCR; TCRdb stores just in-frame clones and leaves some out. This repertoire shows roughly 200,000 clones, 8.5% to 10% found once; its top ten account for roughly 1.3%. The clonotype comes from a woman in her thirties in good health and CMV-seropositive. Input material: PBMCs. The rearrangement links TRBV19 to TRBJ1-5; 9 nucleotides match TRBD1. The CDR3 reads CASWGQGRHNQPQHF. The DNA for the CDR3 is TGTGCCAGCTGGGGACAGGGAAGACATAATCAGCCCCAGCATTTT.